This T cell receptor beta chain was profiled in a study of response to subunit inactivated influenza vaccine. In germline, CDR1 is SEHNR, CDR2 FQNEAQ (reference sequence). V lost 4 bases and J 5 bases, leaving 12 bases between the germline ends. This CDR3 region has 13 residues. TCRdb called the RT-PCR reads again in MiXCR, with one record for every CDR3 protein. This table holds more than 450,000 distinct CDR3 sequences, 10% to 12% found once. The data also belong to a second study, concerning T cells expressing NK-cell markers. That work adds: A 5'RACE template switching approach incorporating UMIs was used to make TCR beta cDNA.

This sequence joins TRBV7-9 and TRBJ2-7; D not certain. The source material was PBMCs from blood, sampled on the day of vaccination. The sequence came from a man between 45 and 60 years old who received an inactivated influenza vaccine. CDR3: CASSWVGNDEQYF. DNA for the CDR3: TGTGCCAGCAGCTGGGTGGGGAATGACGAGCAGTACTTC.